The 18 T cell receptor beta chains reported below all come from one sample, sequenced in a study of T cells in Graves' hyperthyroidism and ophthalmopathy. What was amplified from RNA transcripts were TCR beta CDR3 regions. The HTBI set primed first-round TCR CDR3 RT-PCR. Each CDR3 protein gets one entry after TCRdb re-called the multiplex PCR reads with MiXCR. The sample carries 300,000 to 500,000 distinct CDR3 sequences, about an eighth recorded once. The sequenced material came from blood. These receptors all come from a man aged 50 or older with Graves' ophthalmopathy.

This clonotype has at least ten counts. The chain carries TRBV11-2 and TRBJ2-2, with 7 bases that match TRBD2. Germline trimming cut 1 base from V and 6 bases from J; bases unmatched to any gene: 5. The germline V gene encodes CDR1 SGHAT and CDR2 FQNNGV. The CDR3 spans 15 residues. CDR3 loop: CASSLASGGSGELFF. The CDR3 DNA reads TGTGCCAGCAGCTTAGCCTCCGGGGGGTCCGGGGAGCTGTTTTTT.

This clonotype has at least ten counts. The rearrangement joins TRBV20-1 to TRBJ2-7; possible D gene TRBD2, 6 bases. The germline gives CDR1 DFQATT, CDR2 SNEGSKA (reference sequence). The V end lost 3 bases, the J end lost 2 bases, and 17 bases lay between the germline ends. The CDR3 totals 15 residues. CDR3 protein: CSASSRRDGTYEQYF. DNA of the CDR3: TGCAGTGCTAGTTCACGGCGGGACGGAACCTACGAGCAGTACTTC.

The chain is built from TRBV24-1 and TRBJ2-3; D possibly corresponds to TRBD1 (5 bases). This CDR3 is 13 amino acids long. Germline-derived CDR1 and CDR2 are KGHDR and SFDVKD. The V gene lost 5 bases and the J gene lost 4 bases, with 9 bases spanning the gap. As DNA, the CDR3 is TGTGCCACCAGTGGGGGCCTAGCAGATACGCAGTATTTT. It translates to CATSGGLADTQYF.

The CDR3 is CASSQAHRTNNYGYTF. The CDR3, as DNA: TGTGCCAGCAGCCAAGCCCACAGAACGAATAACTATGGCTACACCTTC. The rearrangement links TRBV4-2 to TRBJ1-2; D unclear. This CDR3 region has 16 residues. Germline CDR1 is LGHNA and CDR2 is YNFKEQ. V was trimmed by 1 base and J by 1 base, leaving 13 bases between them.

For this clonotype: An end of the junction does not agree with germline; a read error may underlie this. The V and J genes are TRBV20-1 and TRBJ1-4, with D tentatively TRBD1 (5 bases). The germline gives CDR1 DFQATT, CDR2 SNEGSKA (reference sequence). This CDR3 is 12 amino acids long. CDR3 coding DNA: TGCAGTACTAGAGGGACGGGTGAAAAACTGTTTTTT. This translates into CSTRGTGEKLFF.

At least ten counts were recorded for this clonotype. The rearrangement joins TRBV2 to TRBJ2-5, with D possibly called TRBD1 or TRBD2 (6 bases each). Looked up from germline, CDR1 is SNHLY and CDR2 is FYNNEI. Trimming removed 4 bases from V and 5 bases from J, with 14 bases in between. This CDR3 comprises 14 residues. CDR3 nucleotides: TGTGCCAGCAGTGCCCTAGGAGGGGGGGAGACCCAGTACTTC. Its translation: CASSALGGGETQYF.

This clonotype has ten or more counts. The CDR3 coding sequence is TGCAGTGCTAGAGTTCCACTAGCGGCAGATACGCAGTATTTT. It encodes CSARVPLAADTQYF. The genes are TRBV20-1 and TRBJ2-3; 8 bases fit TRBD2. V trimming: 1 base; J trimming: 4 bases; junction bases outside the gene matches: 4. This CDR3 contains 14 residues. Germline CDR1 reads DFQATT; CDR2 reads SNEGSKA (reference sequence).

This clonotype occurred many times. V usage is TRBV10-2 and J usage is TRBJ2-5, with TRBD2 matching 9 bases. Germline values: CDR1 WSHSY, CDR2 SAAADI. V lost 6 bases and J lost 4; bases outside the gene matches: 3. The CDR3 totals 13 residues. The CDR3 protein is CASRASGTETQYF. The CDR3 DNA reads as TGCGCCAGCAGGGCTAGCGGGACAGAGACCCAGTACTTC.

The chain combines TRBV29-1 with TRBJ1-1; D remains unclear. The CDR3 covers 11 residues. The V gene lost 2 bases and the J gene lost 7 bases, with 8 bases spanning the gap. Germline CDR1 SQVTM, CDR2 ANQGSEA. The CDR3 DNA follows: TGCAGCGTTGAAACCCGGGGTGAAGCTTTCTTT. This codes for CSVETRGEAFF.

This clonotype was recorded many times. J is TRBJ2-1 and V is TRBV24-1; 10 positions match TRBD2. Trimming at V came to 4 bases and at J to 9 bases, leaving 17 bases not matched to a gene. Per germline, CDR1 KGHDR and CDR2 SFDVKD. The CDR3 extends over 18 amino acids. The CDR3 region is CATSDKLSSGRVVGEQFF. In nucleotides, the CDR3 is TGTGCCACCAGTGACAAGCTTTCGAGCGGGAGGGTGGTCGGTGAGCAGTTCTTC.

In its sample, this clonotype was seen a few times. The chain has TRBV5-5 and TRBJ1-3; 7 bases map to TRBD1. Germline V lookup: CDR1 SGHKS, CDR2 YYEKEE (reference sequence). The CDR3 runs to 14 residues. The trim removed 4 bases at V and 4 bases at J, leaving 5 bases unmatched. In DNA, the CDR3 is TGTGCCAGCAGCGACAGGGTGGTAGGAAACACCATATATTTT. Translation: CASSDRVVGNTIYF.

This clonotype was counted ten times or more. This chain connects TRBV11-2 to TRBJ1-1; no clear D. This CDR3 contains 15 residues. The V gene lost 0 bases and the J gene lost 0 bases, with 8 bases spanning the gap. Germline lookup yields CDR1 SGHAT and CDR2 FQNNGV. CDR3 coding DNA: TGTGCCAGCAGCTTAGAGAGCCGGTTGAACACTGAAGCTTTCTTT. It translates to CASSLESRLNTEAFF. The whole variable domain, remainder taken from reference TRBV11-2 and TRBJ1-1, is EAGVAQSPRYKIIEKRQSVAFWCNPISGHATLYWYQQILGQGPKLLIQFQNNGVVDDSQLPKDRFSAERLKGVDSTLKIQPAKLEDSAVYLCASSLESRLNTEAFFGQGTRLTVV.

Ten or more counts support this clonotype. The gene calls are TRBV30 and TRBJ1-5; TRBD1 agrees at 9 bases. The CDR3 totals 14 residues. V dropped 2 bases and J dropped 7; count of bases not matched to a gene: 6. CDR1 GTSNPN and CDR2 SVGIG come from the germline V gene (reference sequence). The CDR3 loop is CAWSPGTGRQPQHF. The CDR3 DNA reads as TGTGCCTGGAGTCCTGGGACAGGGAGGCAGCCCCAGCATTTT.

This clonotype came up many times. The rearrangement links TRBV4-1 to TRBJ1-1, with 8 bases aligning to TRBD1. Trimming cost V 1 base and J 5 bases; bases outside gene matches: 6. The germline V gene encodes CDR1 MGHRA and CDR2 YSYEKL. CDR3 length: 15 amino acids. CDR3 sequence (DNA): TGCGCCAGCAGCCAAGGCCAGGGGGCTAAAACTGAAGCTTTCTTT. Its translation: CASSQGQGAKTEAFF.

The J gene is TRBJ2-7, the V gene TRBV20-1, with TRBD2 matching over 8 bases. CDR3 length equals 14 residues. CDR1 and CDR2 (germline): DFQATT, SNEGSKA (reference sequence). The V segment lost 0 bases and the J segment 5 bases; nucleotides outside the gene matches: 6. In DNA, the CDR3 is TGCAGTGCTAGAGACGGGAGGGCCGTCCACGAGCAGTACTTC. This gives the protein CSARDGRAVHEQYF.

This clonotype was counted at least ten times. CDR3 in DNA: TGTGCCATCAGGGATAGCGGGGCTTACAATGAGCAGTTCTTC. Protein: CAIRDSGAYNEQFF. The rearrangement joins TRBV10-3 to TRBJ2-1, with 8 bases matching TRBD2. The CDR3 covers 14 residues. Germline V gene data show CDR1 as ENHRY and CDR2 as SYGVKD. After removal of 6 bases from V and 4 bases from J, the junction contained 5 bases not matched to a gene.

In its sample, this clonotype was seen many times. The chain uses TRBV2 and TRBJ2-7, with 8 bases aligning to TRBD2. Losses at the gene ends were 6 bases for V and 3 bases for J; bases not matched to a gene: 10. The CDR3 covers 15 residues. The germline CDR1 and CDR2 sequences are SNHLY and FYNNEI. CDR3 DNA: TGTGCCAGCAGCGGGGGGGGGAGAAAGGGCTACGAGCAGTACTTC. It is translated as CASSGGGRKGYEQYF. The complete variable domain, with remaining parts taken from reference TRBV2 and TRBJ2-7, reads EPEVTQTPSHQVTQMGQEVILRCVPISNHLYFYWYRQILGQKVEFLVSFYNNEISEKSEIFDDQFSVERPDGSNFTLKIRSTKLEDSAMYFCASSGGGRKGYEQYFGPGTRLTVT.

This clonotype came up many times. The chain uses TRBV11-2 and TRBJ2-2; possible D gene TRBD1, 6 bases. CDR1 SGHAT and CDR2 FQNNGV come from the germline V gene. The germline V and J ends were trimmed by 5 bases and 3 bases, with 16 bases remaining between them. The CDR3 is 16 residues long. This CDR3 is CASSAYGTIDTGELFF. The CDR3 DNA follows: TGTGCCAGCAGCGCCTACGGGACAATCGACACCGGGGAGCTGTTTTTT.